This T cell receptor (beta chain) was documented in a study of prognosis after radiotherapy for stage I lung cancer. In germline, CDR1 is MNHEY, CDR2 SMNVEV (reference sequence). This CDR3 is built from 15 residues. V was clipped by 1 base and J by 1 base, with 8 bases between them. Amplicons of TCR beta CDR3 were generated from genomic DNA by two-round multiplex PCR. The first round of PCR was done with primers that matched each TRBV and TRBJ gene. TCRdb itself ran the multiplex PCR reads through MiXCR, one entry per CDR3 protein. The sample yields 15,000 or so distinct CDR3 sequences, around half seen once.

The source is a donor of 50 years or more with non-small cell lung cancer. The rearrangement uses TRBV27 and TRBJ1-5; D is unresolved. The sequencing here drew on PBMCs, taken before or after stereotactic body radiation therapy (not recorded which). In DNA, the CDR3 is TGTGCCAGCAGTTTATTTGTCTTAAGCAATCAGCCCCAGCATTTT. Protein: CASSLFVLSNQPQHF.